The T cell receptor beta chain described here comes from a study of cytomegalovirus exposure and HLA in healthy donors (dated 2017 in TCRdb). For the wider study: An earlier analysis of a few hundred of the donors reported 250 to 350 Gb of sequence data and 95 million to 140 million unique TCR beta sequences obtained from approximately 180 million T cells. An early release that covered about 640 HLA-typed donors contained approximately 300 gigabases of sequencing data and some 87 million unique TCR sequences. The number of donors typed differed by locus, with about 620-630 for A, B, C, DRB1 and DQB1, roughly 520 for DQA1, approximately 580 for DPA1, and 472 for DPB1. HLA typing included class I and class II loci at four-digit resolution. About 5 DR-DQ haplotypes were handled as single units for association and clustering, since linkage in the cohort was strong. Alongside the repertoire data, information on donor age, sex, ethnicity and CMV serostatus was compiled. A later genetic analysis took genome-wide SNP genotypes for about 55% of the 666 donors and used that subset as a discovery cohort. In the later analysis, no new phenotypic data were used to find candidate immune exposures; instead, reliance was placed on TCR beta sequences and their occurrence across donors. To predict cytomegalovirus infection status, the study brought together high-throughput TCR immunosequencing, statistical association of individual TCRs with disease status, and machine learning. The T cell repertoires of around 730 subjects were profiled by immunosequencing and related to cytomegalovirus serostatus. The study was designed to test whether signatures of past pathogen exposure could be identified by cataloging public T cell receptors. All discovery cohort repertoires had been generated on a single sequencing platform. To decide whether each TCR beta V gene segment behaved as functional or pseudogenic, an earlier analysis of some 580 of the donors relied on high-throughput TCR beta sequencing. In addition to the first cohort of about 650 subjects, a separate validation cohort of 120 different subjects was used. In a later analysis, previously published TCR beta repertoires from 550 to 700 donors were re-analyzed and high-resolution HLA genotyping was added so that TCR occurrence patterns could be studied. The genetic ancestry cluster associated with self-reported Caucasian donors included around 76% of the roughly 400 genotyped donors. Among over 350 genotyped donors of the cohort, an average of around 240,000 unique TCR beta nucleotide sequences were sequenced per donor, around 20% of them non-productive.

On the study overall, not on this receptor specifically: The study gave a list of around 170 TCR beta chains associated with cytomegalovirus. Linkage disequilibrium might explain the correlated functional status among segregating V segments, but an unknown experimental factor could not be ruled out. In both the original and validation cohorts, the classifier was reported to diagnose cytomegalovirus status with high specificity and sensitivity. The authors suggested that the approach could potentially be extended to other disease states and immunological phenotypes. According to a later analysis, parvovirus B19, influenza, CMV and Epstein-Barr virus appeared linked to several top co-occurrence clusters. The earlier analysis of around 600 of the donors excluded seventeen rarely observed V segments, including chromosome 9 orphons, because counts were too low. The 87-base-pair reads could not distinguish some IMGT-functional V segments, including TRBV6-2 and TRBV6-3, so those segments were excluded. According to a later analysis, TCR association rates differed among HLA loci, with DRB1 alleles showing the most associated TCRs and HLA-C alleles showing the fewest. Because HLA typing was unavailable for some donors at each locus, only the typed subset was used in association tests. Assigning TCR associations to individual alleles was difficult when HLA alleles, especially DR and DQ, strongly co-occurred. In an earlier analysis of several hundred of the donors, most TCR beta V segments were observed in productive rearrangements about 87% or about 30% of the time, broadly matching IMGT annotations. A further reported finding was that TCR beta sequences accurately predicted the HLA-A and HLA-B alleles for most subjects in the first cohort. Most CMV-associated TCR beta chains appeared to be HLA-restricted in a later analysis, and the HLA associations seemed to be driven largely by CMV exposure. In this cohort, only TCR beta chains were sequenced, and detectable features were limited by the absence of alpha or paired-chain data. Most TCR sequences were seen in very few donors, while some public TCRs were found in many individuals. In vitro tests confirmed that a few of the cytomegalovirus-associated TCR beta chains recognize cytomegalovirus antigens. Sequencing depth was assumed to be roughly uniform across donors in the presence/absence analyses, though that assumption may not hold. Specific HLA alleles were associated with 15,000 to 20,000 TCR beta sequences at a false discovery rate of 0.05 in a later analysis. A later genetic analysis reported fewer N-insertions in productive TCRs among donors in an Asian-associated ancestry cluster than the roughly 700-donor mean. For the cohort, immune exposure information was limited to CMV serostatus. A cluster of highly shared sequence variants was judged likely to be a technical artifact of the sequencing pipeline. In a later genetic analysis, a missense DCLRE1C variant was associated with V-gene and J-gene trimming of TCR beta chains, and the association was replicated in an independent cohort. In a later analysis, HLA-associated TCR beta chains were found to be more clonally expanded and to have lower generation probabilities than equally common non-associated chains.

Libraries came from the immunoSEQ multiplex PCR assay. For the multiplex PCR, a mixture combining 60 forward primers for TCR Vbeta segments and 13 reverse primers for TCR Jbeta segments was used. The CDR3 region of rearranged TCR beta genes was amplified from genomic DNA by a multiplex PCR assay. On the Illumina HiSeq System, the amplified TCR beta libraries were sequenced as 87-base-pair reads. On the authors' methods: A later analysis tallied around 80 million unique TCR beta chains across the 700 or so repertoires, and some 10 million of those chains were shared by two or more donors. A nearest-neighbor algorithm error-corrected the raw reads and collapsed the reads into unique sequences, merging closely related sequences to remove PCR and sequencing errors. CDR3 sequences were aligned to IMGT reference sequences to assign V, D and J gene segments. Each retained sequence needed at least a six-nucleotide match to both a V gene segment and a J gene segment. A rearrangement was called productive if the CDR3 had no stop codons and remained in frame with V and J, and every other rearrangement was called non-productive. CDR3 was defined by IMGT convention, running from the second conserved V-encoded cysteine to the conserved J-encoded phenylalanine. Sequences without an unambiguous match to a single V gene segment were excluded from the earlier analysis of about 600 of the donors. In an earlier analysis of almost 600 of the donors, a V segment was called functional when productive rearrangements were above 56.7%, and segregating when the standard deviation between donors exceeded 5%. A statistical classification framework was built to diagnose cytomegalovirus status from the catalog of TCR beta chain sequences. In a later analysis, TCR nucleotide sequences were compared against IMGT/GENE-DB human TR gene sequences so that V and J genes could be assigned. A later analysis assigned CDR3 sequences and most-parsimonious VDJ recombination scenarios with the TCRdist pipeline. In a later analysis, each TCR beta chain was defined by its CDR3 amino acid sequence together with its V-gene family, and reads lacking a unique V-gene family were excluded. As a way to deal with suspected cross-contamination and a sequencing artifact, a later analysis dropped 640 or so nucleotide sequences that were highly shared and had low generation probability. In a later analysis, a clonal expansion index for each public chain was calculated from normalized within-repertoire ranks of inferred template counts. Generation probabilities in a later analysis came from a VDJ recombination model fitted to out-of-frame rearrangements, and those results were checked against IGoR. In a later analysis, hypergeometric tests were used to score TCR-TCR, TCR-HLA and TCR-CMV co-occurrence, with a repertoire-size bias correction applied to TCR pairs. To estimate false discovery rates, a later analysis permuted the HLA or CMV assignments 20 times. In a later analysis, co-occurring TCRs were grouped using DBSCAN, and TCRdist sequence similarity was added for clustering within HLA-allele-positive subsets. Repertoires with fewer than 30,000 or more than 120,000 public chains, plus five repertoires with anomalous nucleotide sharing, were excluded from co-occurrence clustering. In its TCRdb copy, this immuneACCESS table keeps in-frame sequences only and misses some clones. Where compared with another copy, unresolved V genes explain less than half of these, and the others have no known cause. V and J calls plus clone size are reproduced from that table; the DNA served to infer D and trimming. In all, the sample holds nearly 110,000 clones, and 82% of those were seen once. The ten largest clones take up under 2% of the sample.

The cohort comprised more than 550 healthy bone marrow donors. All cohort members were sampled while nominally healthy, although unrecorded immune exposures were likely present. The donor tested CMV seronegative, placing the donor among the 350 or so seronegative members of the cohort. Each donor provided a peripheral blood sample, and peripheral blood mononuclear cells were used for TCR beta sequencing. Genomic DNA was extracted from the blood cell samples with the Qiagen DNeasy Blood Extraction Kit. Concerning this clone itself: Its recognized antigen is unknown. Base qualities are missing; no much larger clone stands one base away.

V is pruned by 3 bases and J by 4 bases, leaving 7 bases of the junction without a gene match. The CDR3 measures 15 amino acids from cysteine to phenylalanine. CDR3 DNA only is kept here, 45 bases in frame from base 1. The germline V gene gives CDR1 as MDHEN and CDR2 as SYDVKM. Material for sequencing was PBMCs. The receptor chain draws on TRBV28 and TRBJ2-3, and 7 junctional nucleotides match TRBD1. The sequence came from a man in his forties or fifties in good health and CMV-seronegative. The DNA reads TGTGCCAGCAGTTTTCGGACAGGAGGAGCAGATACGCAGTATTTT. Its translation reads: CASSFRTGGADTQYF.